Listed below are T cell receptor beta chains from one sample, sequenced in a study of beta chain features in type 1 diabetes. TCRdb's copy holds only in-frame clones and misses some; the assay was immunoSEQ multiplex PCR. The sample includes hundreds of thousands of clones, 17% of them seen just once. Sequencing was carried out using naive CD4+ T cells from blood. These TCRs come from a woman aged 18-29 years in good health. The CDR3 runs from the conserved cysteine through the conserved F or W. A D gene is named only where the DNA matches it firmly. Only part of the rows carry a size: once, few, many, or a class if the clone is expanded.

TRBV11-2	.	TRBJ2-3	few	CASSLWDSPDTQYF	TGTGCCAGCAGCTTATGGGATAGCCCGGATACGCAGTATTTT
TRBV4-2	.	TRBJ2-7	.	CASSQAPSATYEQYF	TGTGCCAGCAGCCAAGCTCCTAGCGCAACCTACGAGCAGTACTTC
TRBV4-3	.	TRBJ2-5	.	CASSQQGYETQYF	TGCGCCAGCAGCCAGCAGGGGTATGAGACCCAGTACTTC
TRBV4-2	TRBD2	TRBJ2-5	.	CASSQDPTAGETQYF	TGTGCCAGCAGCCAAGATCCCACAGCGGGGGAGACCCAGTACTTC
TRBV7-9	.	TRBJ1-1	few	CASSLAITEAFF	TGTGCCAGCAGCTTAGCAATCACTGAAGCTTTCTTT
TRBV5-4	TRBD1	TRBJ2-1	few	CASSSGTVLLSSYNEQFF	TGTGCCAGCAGTTCCGGGACAGTGCTCTTGAGCTCCTACAATGAGCAGTTCTTC
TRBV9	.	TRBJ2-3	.	CASSADVGLKADTQYF	TGTGCCAGCAGCGCCGACGTGGGGTTGAAGGCAGATACGCAGTATTTT
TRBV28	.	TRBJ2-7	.	CASSDRPYEQYF	TGTGCCAGCAGCGACAGGCCCTACGAGCAGTACTTC
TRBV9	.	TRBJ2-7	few	CASSVASELEQYF	TGTGCCAGCAGCGTAGCTTCGGAACTCGAGCAGTACTTC
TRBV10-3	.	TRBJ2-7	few	CAISESPYEQYF	TGTGCCATCAGTGAGTCCCCCTACGAGCAGTACTTC
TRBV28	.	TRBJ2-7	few	CASSLPLGPSGEQYF	TGTGCCAGCAGTTTACCCCTAGGCCCGTCCGGCGAGCAGTACTTC
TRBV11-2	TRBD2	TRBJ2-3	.	CASSWEREGTDTQYF	TGTGCCAGCAGCTGGGAGCGGGAAGGCACAGATACGCAGTATTTT
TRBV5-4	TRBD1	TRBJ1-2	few	CASSLVGQGIYGYTF	TGTGCCAGCAGCTTGGTGGGACAGGGCATCTATGGCTACACCTTC
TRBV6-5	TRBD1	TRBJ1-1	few	CATRQGRSEAFF	TGTGCCACAAGACAGGGGAGGTCTGAAGCTTTCTTT
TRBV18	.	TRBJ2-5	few	CASSHYQETQYF	TGTGCCAGCTCACACTACCAAGAGACCCAGTACTTC
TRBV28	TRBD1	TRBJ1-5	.	CASSWTGARQPQHF	TGTGCCAGCAGTTGGACAGGGGCAAGGCAGCCCCAGCATTTT
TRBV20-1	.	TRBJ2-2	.	CSAGYTGELFF	TGCAGTGCTGGATATACCGGGGAGCTGTTTTTT
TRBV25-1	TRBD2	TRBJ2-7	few	CASSPPKASGKSSYEQYF	TGTGCCAGCAGCCCCCCGAAGGCTAGCGGGAAGAGCTCCTACGAGCAGTACTTC
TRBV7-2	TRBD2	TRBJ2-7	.	CASSLSSGTGEQYF	TGTGCCAGCAGCTTATCAAGCGGGACGGGCGAGCAGTACTTC
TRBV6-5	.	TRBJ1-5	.	CASSPKPAGVQPQHF	TGTGCCAGCAGCCCCAAACCCGCAGGGGTCCAGCCCCAGCATTTT
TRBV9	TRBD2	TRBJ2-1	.	CASSATGTSSYNEQFF	TGTGCCAGCAGCGCGACCGGGACTAGCTCCTACAATGAGCAGTTCTTC
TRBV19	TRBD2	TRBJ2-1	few	CASSLAGGGNEQFF	TGTGCCAGTAGTTTAGCGGGAGGTGGTAATGAGCAGTTCTTC
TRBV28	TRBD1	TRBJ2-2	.	CATSPGQGTGELFF	TGTGCCACATCGCCCGGACAGGGGACCGGGGAGCTGTTTTTT
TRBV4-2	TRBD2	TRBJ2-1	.	CASSYRTSGTDEQFF	TGTGCCAGCAGCTACCGGACTAGCGGGACGGATGAGCAGTTCTTC
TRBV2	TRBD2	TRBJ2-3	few	CASRGAGFAYF	TGTGCCAGCAGAGGAGCGGGATTTGCGTATTTT
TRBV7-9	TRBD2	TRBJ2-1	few	CASSTFTGRASNEQFF	TGTGCCAGCAGCACCTTCACCGGGAGGGCCTCTAATGAGCAGTTCTTC
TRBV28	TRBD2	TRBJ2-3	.	CASSLSSGRSTDTQYF	TGTGCCAGCAGTTTATCCAGCGGGAGGAGCACAGATACGCAGTATTTT
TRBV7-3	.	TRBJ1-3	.	CASSPRRVPGNTIYF	TGTGCCAGCAGCCCCAGGAGGGTCCCTGGAAACACCATATATTTT
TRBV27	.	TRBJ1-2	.	CASSFTGGRQVF	TGTGCCAGCAGTTTCACCGGGGGGCGCCAGGTTTTC
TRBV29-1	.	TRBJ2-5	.	CSAAAETQYF	TGCAGCGCGGCGGCGGAGACCCAGTACTTC
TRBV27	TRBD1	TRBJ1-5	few	CASSLGTGGNQPQHF	TGTGCCAGCAGTTTGGGGACAGGGGGTAATCAGCCCCAGCATTTT
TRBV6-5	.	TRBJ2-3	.	CASSYSTQASAQYF	TGTGCCAGCAGTTACTCGACCCAAGCCTCTGCGCAGTATTTT
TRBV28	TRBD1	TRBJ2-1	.	CASSSGQVNEQFF	TGTGCCAGCAGTTCCGGACAGGTTAATGAGCAGTTCTTC
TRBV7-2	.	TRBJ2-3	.	CASSLLGGSTDTQYF	TGTGCCAGCAGCTTACTCGGGGGCTCCACAGATACGCAGTATTTT
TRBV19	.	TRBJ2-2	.	CASSPTPDSAVGGELFF	TGTGCCAGTAGCCCAACACCCGACTCCGCCGTGGGAGGGGAGCTGTTTTTT
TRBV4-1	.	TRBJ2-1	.	CASSQEPQQLRNEQFF	TGCGCCAGCAGCCAAGAACCGCAGCAGCTACGCAATGAGCAGTTCTTC
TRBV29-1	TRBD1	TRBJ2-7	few	CSVVGQGYEQYF	TGCAGCGTTGTAGGACAGGGGTACGAGCAGTACTTC
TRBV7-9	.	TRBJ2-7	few	CASSSGGGGQRF	TGTGCCAGCAGCTCAGGGGGTGGAGGGCAACGCTTC
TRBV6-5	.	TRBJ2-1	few	CASSYSTLRANNEQFF	TGTGCCAGCAGTTACTCGACCCTACGAGCGAACAATGAGCAGTTCTTC
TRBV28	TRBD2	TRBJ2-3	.	CASSFFGLAGKVTDTQYF	TGTGCCAGCAGTTTTTTCGGGCTAGCGGGAAAAGTCACAGATACGCAGTATTTT
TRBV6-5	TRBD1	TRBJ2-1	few	CASSHSGQGAHEQFF	TGTGCCAGCAGTCACTCGGGACAGGGGGCACATGAGCAGTTCTTC
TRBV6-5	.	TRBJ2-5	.	CASSYSGRSRETQYF	TGTGCCAGCAGTTACTCAGGGAGGAGTCGAGAGACCCAGTACTTC
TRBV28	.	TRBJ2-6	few	CASSLSGANVLTF	TGTGCCAGCAGTCTCTCTGGGGCCAACGTCCTGACTTTC
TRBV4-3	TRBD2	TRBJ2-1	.	CASSQKRLAGGPSSYNEQFF	TGCGCCAGCAGCCAGAAACGACTAGCGGGAGGGCCGAGCTCCTACAATGAGCAGTTCTTC
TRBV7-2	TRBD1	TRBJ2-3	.	CASSSDRALQYF	TGTGCCAGCAGCTCCGACAGGGCGTTGCAGTATTTT
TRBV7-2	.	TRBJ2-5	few	CASSLVRAGWRSDMETQYF	TGTGCCAGCAGCTTAGTCCGGGCTGGATGGCGGTCGGACATGGAGACCCAGTACTTC
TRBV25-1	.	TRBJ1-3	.	CASSELGSSGNTIYF	TGTGCCAGCAGTGAATTAGGGTCTTCTGGAAACACCATATATTTT
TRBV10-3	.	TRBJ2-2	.	CAISESLTNTGELFF	TGTGCCATCAGTGAGTCATTGACGAACACCGGGGAGCTGTTTTTT
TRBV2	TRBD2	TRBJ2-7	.	CASSLAGESLEQYF	TGTGCCAGCAGCCTAGCGGGAGAATCGCTCGAGCAGTACTTC
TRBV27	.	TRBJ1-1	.	CASSLQPDRNTEAFF	TGTGCCAGCAGTCTCCAACCCGACAGGAACACTGAAGCTTTCTTT
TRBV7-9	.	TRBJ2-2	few	CASSQHRNTGELFF	TGTGCCAGCAGCCAACATAGGAACACCGGGGAGCTGTTTTTT
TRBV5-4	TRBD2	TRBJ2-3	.	CASSQDKRLAGSDTQYF	TGCGCCAGCAGCCAAGATAAACGCTTAGCGGGATCAGATACGCAGTATTTT
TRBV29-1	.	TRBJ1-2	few	CSVASRGENYGYTF	TGCAGCGTTGCGAGTAGGGGGGAGAACTATGGCTACACCTTC